These 10 T cell receptor beta chains were all obtained from the same sample, sequenced in a study of blood T cell repertoires in COVID-19. The repertoire was sequenced with immunoSEQ multiplex PCR; TCRdb's copy has only in-frame clones and lacks some. The sample consists of over 85,000 clones, around nine tenths of them appearing once. Specimen: peripheral blood. The receptors shown here come from a man in his forties or fifties with active or convalescent COVID-19.

This clone was picked up a small number of times. The CDR3 loop reads CASSKERGPSTDTQYF. CDR3 nucleotides: TGTGCCAGCAGTAAAGAGCGGGGGCCTAGCACAGATACGCAGTATTTT. This chain connects TRBV25-1 to TRBJ2-3, with TRBD2 matching over 8 bases. This CDR3 contains 16 residues. The V gene end was trimmed by 5 bases and the J gene end by 0 bases; junction bases not matched to a gene: 7. CDR1 MGHDK and CDR2 SYGVNS come from the germline V gene.

V usage is TRBV28 and J usage is TRBJ2-2, with TRBD2 matching 10 bases. The CDR3 runs 16 residues. V lost 3 bases to trimming and J lost 4 bases; unmatched junction nucleotides: 5. CDR1 and CDR2 (germline): MDHEN, SYDVKM. The chain's CDR3 is CASSFTSGVGTGELFF. The CDR3 DNA follows: TGTGCCAGCAGTTTTACTAGCGGGGTGGGCACCGGGGAGCTGTTTTTT. Combining the CDR3 with reference TRBV28 and TRBJ2-2 gives the whole variable domain DVKVTQSSRYLVKRTGEKVFLECVQDMDHENMFWYRQDPGLGLRLIYFSYDVKMKEKGDIPEGYSVSREKKERFSLILESASTNQTSMYLCASSFTSGVGTGELFFGEGSRLTVL.

The chain is built from TRBV19 and TRBJ1-4, with D perhaps matching TRBD1 (6 bases). CDR3 length equals 13 residues. Germline assignment: CDR1 LNHDA and CDR2 SQIVND (reference sequence). V dropped 7 bases and J dropped 4 bases, with 10 bases sitting between them. The chain's CDR3 is CASINRDNEKLFF. CDR3 nucleotide sequence: TGTGCCAGTATCAACAGGGATAATGAAAAACTGTTTTTT. Using reference TRBV19 and TRBJ1-4 for the parts outside the CDR3, the full variable domain is DGGITQSPKYLFRKEGQNVTLSCEQNLNHDAMYWYRQDPGQGLRLIYYSQIVNDFQKGDIAEGYSVSREKKESFPLTVTSAQKNPTAFYLCASINRDNEKLFFGSGTQLSVL.

The chain carries TRBV10-3 and TRBJ1-1, with D unclear. Germline-derived CDR1 and CDR2 are ENHRY and SYGVKD. The V end lost 8 bases, the J end lost 1 base, and 11 bases lay between the germline ends. This CDR3 is 13 amino acids long. The CDR3 sequence: CAIAASGNTEAFF. The CDR3, as DNA: TGTGCCATCGCCGCTTCGGGGAACACTGAAGCTTTCTTT.

As regards this clone: The junction differs from germline at one of its ends, possibly a read error. The chain uses TRBV5-1 and TRBJ1-5, with D possibly being TRBD1 (6 bases). This CDR3 contains 14 residues. Per the germline V gene, CDR1 is SGHRS and CDR2 is YFSETQ. CDR3: CASSLYGGNQPQHF. The CDR3 nucleotides are TGCGCCAGCAGCTTGTATGGGGGCAACCAGCCCCAGCATTTT.

The V and J genes are TRBV6-2 or TRBV6-3 and TRBJ2-4, with 9 bases identical to TRBD1. Germline V gives CDR1 MNHEY, CDR2 SVGEGT. The CDR3 loop spans 17 amino acids. Losses at the gene ends were 3 bases for V and 0 bases for J; bases not matched to a gene: 6. The CDR3 coding sequence is TGTGCCAGCAGTTATGGACAGGGGATCCTAGCCAAAAACATTCAGTACTTC. It translates to CASSYGQGILAKNIQYF.

This clone has just a few counts. The chain carries TRBV18 and TRBJ2-1, with TRBD2 identical over 8 bases. J lost 9 bases, V lost 4 bases, and 11 bases had no gene match. The CDR3 spans 15 residues. Germline V lookup: CDR1 KGHSH, CDR2 LQKENI. CDR3: CASSRDGGAIGEQFF. The CDR3 bases are TGTGCCAGCTCACGGGACGGGGGGGCCATCGGTGAGCAGTTCTTC.

Only a few counts were recorded for this clone. The chain carries TRBV21-1 and TRBJ2-5; the D segment call TRBD1 is taken from the table without a DNA check. TRBV21-1 is a listed pseudogene. CDR3 length: 15 residues. For the CDR3, the DNA is TGTGCCAGCAGCAAAGGTACAGGGGGTAAGGAGACCCAGTACTTC. It codes for CASSKGTGGKETQYF.

The chain recombines TRBV27 with TRBJ2-7, with 9 bases identical to TRBD1. Germline V CDR1 and CDR2: MNHEY, SMNVEV (reference sequence). This CDR3 has 13 amino acids. V was clipped by 6 bases and J by 6 bases; unmatched bases: 6. CDR3 nucleotide sequence: TGTGCCAGCAGCCTCGGGACAGGGTTCGAGCAGTACGTC. It specifies CASSLGTGFEQYV.

The chain links TRBV24-1 to TRBJ2-2; 9 bases line up with TRBD1. The CDR3 runs 18 residues. V shed 2 bases, J shed 2 bases, and the junction held 8 bases outside the gene matches. Germline V gene sequence: CDR1 KGHDR, CDR2 SFDVKD. Written as DNA, the CDR3 is TGTGCCACCAGTGATTCTTCCGGGACAGGGATAAACACCGGGGAGCTGTTTTTT. It translates to CATSDSSGTGINTGELFF.